Listed below are T cell receptor beta chains from one sample, sequenced in a study of cytomegalovirus exposure and HLA in healthy donors. Profiling relied on immunoSEQ multiplex PCR, and the TCRdb table lists in-frame clones only, not all of them. The sample carries 150,000 to 200,000 clones, around four fifths recorded once. Specimen: PBMCs. The receptors derive from a man aged 35 to 55 in good health and CMV-seropositive. The CDR3 runs from the conserved cysteine through the conserved F or W.

CDR3 protein: CASRSGRGYNSPLHF
V gene: TRBV6-5

CDR3 protein: CASSSPLAVREGQYF
V gene: TRBV5-4

CDR3 protein: CASSDQVASYEQYF
V gene: TRBV19

CDR3 protein: CASTSGRGGYEQYF
V gene: TRBV19

CDR3 protein: CASSPHSGYYEQYF
V gene: TRBV4-3

CDR3 protein: CASIHRGGRAGVNEQFF
V gene: TRBV28

CDR3 protein: CASSEGQKLFF
V gene: TRBV25-1

CDR3 protein: CASSPQTSGSTDEQFF
V gene: TRBV5-1

CDR3 protein: CASSTGYEQYF
V gene: TRBV19

CDR3 protein: CASSSGQGTGNTIYF
V gene: TRBV5-4

CDR3 protein: CASSPGTTNEQFF
V gene: TRBV5-1

CDR3 protein: CASSIWLTGTAGNTIYF
V gene: TRBV19

CDR3 protein: CASSFTGSTDTQYF
V gene: TRBV5-1

CDR3 protein: CASSGPGLANEQFF
V gene: TRBV9

CDR3 protein: CASSPPASGTNEQFF
V gene: TRBV5-4

CDR3 protein: CASSQGTSGHEQFF
V gene: TRBV4-3

CDR3 protein: CASSLVGRGAEQYF
V gene: TRBV5-6